The rows below give T cell receptor beta chains drawn from one sample of a study of blood T cell repertoires in COVID-19. Produced via immunoSEQ multiplex PCR; TCRdb's table is partial and in-frame only. Of 210,000 or so clones in the sample, around 89% are singletons; the top ten hold approximately 2.6%. Sequences were obtained from peripheral blood. Receptor source: a young man with COVID-19, enrolled during active disease. Both conserved end residues are trimmed from each CDR3. The D gene is left open where the match is weak. The listing skips clone size in some rows; elsewhere it reads once, few, many or a size class.

D	V	size	J	CDR3
TRBD1	TRBV7-9	-	TRBJ1-1	ASSRGQGGTEAF
TRBD1	TRBV11-3	-	TRBJ1-6	ASSWDSVSPLH
-	TRBV15	-	TRBJ1-1	ATSAPGMGRTEAF
TRBD1	TRBV19	once	TRBJ2-6	ASTGALGGANVLT
TRBD1	TRBV13	-	TRBJ2-7	ASSLGAELQGYEQY
-	TRBV10-3	few	TRBJ1-1	AISAAGLNTEAF
-	TRBV6-9	-	TRBJ2-7	ASSYKDEANEQY
-	TRBV30	-	TRBJ1-4	AWGAGPNEKLF
TRBD1	TRBV5-1	-	TRBJ1-4	ASTDRGTTNEKLF
TRBD2	TRBV11-2	-	TRBJ2-1	ASSLYSGTGLGQF
-	TRBV7-2	-	TRBJ2-2	ASSFFRAGTGELF
-	TRBV5-6	-	TRBJ2-4	ASSLDRNIQY
TRBD1	TRBV3-1/TRBV3-2	-	TRBJ1-2	ASSQRGQFARNYGYT
-	TRBV11-3	-	TRBJ2-1	ASSPSGGTYNEQF
-	TRBV30	few	TRBJ1-1	AWSVEGAEAF
TRBD1	TRBV5-8	-	TRBJ1-1	ASLGQGATEAF
-	TRBV20-1	-	TRBJ1-4	SAWSARVF
-	TRBV28	many	TRBJ1-5	ASSLGRDYQPQH
-	TRBV30	-	TRBJ1-2	AWSVRAPYGYT
-	TRBV28	-	TRBJ1-3	ASSWTAGNTIY
-	TRBV18	-	TRBJ2-7	ASSQTGDWGYEQY
TRBD1	TRBV7-3	few	TRBJ2-2	ASPSPGTGANTGELF
-	TRBV3-1/TRBV3-2	-	TRBJ1-3	ASSQFGTVSGNTIY
TRBD2	TRBV7-9	-	TRBJ2-1	ASSLVAGVTDNEQF
-	TRBV23-1	once	TRBJ2-7	ASSQPGNEGLNYEQY
TRBD1	TRBV11-3	-	TRBJ2-2	ASSPYLGTGNTGELF
TRBD1	TRBV14	-	TRBJ1-2	ASSQIGRGGNGYT
-	TRBV14	-	TRBJ1-1	ASSQGYASAF
-	TRBV2	-	TRBJ1-3	ASSEGGGPHSGNTIY
-	TRBV7-8	few	TRBJ1-2	ASSFEVTGYGYT
-	TRBV19	-	TRBJ2-7	ASSIDPGLAAYEQY
TRBD1	TRBV5-1	-	TRBJ2-7	ASSAIQGTHEQY
TRBD1	TRBV7-2	-	TRBJ1-3	ASSLDRGYGNTIY
TRBD2	TRBV6-2/TRBV6-3	-	TRBJ2-7	ASSLAGGPYEQY
-	TRBV2	-	TRBJ1-1	ASKRQDTEAF
TRBD2	TRBV7-2	-	TRBJ2-7	ASTIAGRNEQY
-	TRBV28	-	TRBJ1-2	ASRDSLTHGYT
-	TRBV11-2	-	TRBJ1-1	ASSLGLVNTEAF
TRBD2	TRBV30	-	TRBJ2-1	AWSGTRTSGRSRNEQF
TRBD2	TRBV24-1	-	TRBJ2-1	ATSDPGTSGSYEQF
TRBD2	TRBV11-2	-	TRBJ2-1	ASSHWEGPYNEQF
-	TRBV28	few	TRBJ2-7	ASSLVQVGGQGIYEQY
TRBD1	TRBV5-1	once	TRBJ2-3	ASSLGGQGATDTQY
-	TRBV19	-	TRBJ1-2	ASSIKAGSAFAYGYT